What follows are 15 T cell receptor beta chains derived from one specimen sequenced in a study of blood T cell repertoires in COVID-19. Clones were sequenced by immunoSEQ multiplex PCR, and TCRdb holds only the in-frame ones, with some missing. This repertoire shows some 160,000 clones, roughly 75% found once; its top ten account for around 7%. The sequenced sample was peripheral blood. Source of these receptors: a man between 65 and 85 years old with active or convalescent COVID-19.

The rearrangement joins TRBV28 to TRBJ1-6, with D maybe TRBD1 (6 bases). The V gene lost 6 bases and the J gene lost 7 bases, with 16 bases spanning the gap. CDR1 and CDR2 (germline): MDHEN, SYDVKM. The length of the CDR3 is 15 residues. The CDR3 sequence is CASRWGGPRNSPLHF. Here the CDR3 DNA reads TGTGCCAGCAGGTGGGGGGGGCCAAGAAATTCACCCCTCCACTTT. The whole variable domain, remainder taken from reference TRBV28 and TRBJ1-6, is DVKVTQSSRYLVKRTGEKVFLECVQDMDHENMFWYRQDPGLGLRLIYFSYDVKMKEKGDIPEGYSVSREKKERFSLILESASTNQTSMYLCASRWGGPRNSPLHFGNGTRLTVT.

This clone was seen a few times. This sequence joins TRBV6-6 and TRBJ1-1; 8 bases line up with TRBD1. Losses at the gene ends were 2 bases for V and 6 bases for J; bases not matched to a gene: 5. The CDR3 sequence is 14 residues long. CDR1 is MNHNY and CDR2 is SVGAGI in the germline V gene (reference sequence). The CDR3 DNA follows: TGTGCCAGCAGTTACCCGACAGGGGCCCCTGAAGCTTTCTTT. Translating gives CASSYPTGAPEAFF.

This clone was recorded only once. The J gene is TRBJ1-2, the V gene TRBV19, with TRBD1 identical over 9 bases. V shed 7 bases and J 4 bases; nucleotides not matched to a gene: 7. The V gene's germline CDR1 is LNHDA and CDR2 SQIVND (reference sequence). There are 14 residues in the CDR3. The CDR3 region is CASISGTGPYGYTF. The DNA for the CDR3 is TGTGCCAGTATATCCGGGACAGGGCCCTATGGCTACACCTTC.

The rearrangement joins TRBV7-8 to TRBJ1-5; TRBD1 might be the D (5 bases). Germline CDR1 reads SGHVS; CDR2 reads FQNEAQ. The CDR3 consists of 13 residues. Trimming took 3 bases from V and 6 from J, leaving 9 bases between them. CDR3: CASSFGGSQPQHF. For the CDR3, the DNA is TGTGCCAGCAGCTTCGGGGGATCTCAGCCCCAGCATTTT. Using reference TRBV7-8 and TRBJ1-5 for the parts outside the CDR3, the full variable domain is GAGVSQSPRYKVAKRGQDVALRCDPISGHVSLFWYQQALGQGPEFLTYFQNEAQLDKSGLPSDRFFAERPEGSVSTLKIQRTQQEDSAVYLCASSFGGSQPQHFGDGTRLSIL.

The chain employs TRBV5-1 and TRBJ2-3; 7 bases align to TRBD2. The germline V gene encodes CDR1 SGHRS and CDR2 YFSETQ. The V gene end was trimmed by 0 bases and the J gene end by 4 bases; junction bases not matched to a gene: 2. The CDR3 extends over 14 amino acids. The CDR3 region has the DNA TGCGCCAGCAGCTTGGGACTAGCAGCAGATACGCAGTATTTT. It specifies CASSLGLAADTQYF.

As concerns this clone: An end of the junction differs from the germline gene, which may be a read error. V and J are TRBV7-7 and TRBJ2-2, with 9 bases identical to TRBD2. This CDR3 comprises 16 residues. The germline V gene encodes CDR1 SSHAT and CDR2 FNYEAQ (reference sequence). The CDR3 coding sequence is TGTGCTAGCAGCGCGAACATAGCGGGAGTAACCGGGGAGCTGTTTTTT. Translating it yields CASSANIAGVTGELFF.

This chain uses TRBV9 with TRBJ1-1; D call uncertain. The V and J ends lost 4 bases and 1 base respectively, with 8 bases between them. The CDR3 has 13 amino acids. Germline V lookup: CDR1 SGDLS, CDR2 YYNGEE. The CDR3 DNA reads as TGTGCCAGCAGCTTTTCTTCGAACACTGAAGCTTTCTTT. It is translated as CASSFSSNTEAFF.

The gene calls are TRBV18 and TRBJ1-1; possible D gene TRBD1, 5 bases. Between the trimmed V and J ends, which lost 3 bases and 7 bases, there was a span of 18 bases. This CDR3 is built from 15 residues. Germline CDR1 is KGHSH and CDR2 is LQKENI. DNA for the CDR3: TGTGCCAGCTCACCTTCTGTGACAGTGCACGGTGAAGCTTTCTTT. Its protein is CASSPSVTVHGEAFF.

Details on this clone: Other DNA sequences in this specimen translate into the identical CDR3. The chain joins TRBV2 to TRBJ1-1; perhaps TRBD1 as D (6 bases). CDR3 length equals 11 residues. V dropped 5 bases and J dropped 6 bases, with 7 bases sitting between them. Germline assignment: CDR1 SNHLY and CDR2 FYNNEI. The CDR3 region is CASSYRAEAFF. Written as DNA, the CDR3 is TGTGCCAGCAGTTACAGGGCTGAAGCTTTCTTT. Full variable domain (missing parts from reference TRBV2 and TRBJ1-1): EPEVTQTPSHQVTQMGQEVILRCVPISNHLYFYWYRQILGQKVEFLVSFYNNEISEKSEIFDDQFSVERPDGSNFTLKIRSTKLEDSAMYFCASSYRAEAFFGQGTRLTVV.

The chain has TRBV2 and TRBJ1-3, with D perhaps matching TRBD1 (6 bases). The CDR3 extends over 15 amino acids. The germline V and J ends were trimmed by 6 bases and 4 bases, with 16 bases remaining between them. CDR1 and CDR2 (germline): SNHLY, FYNNEI. In nucleotides, the CDR3 is TGTGCCAGCAGGGAACAGGGATTTTACGGAAACACCATATATTTT. Protein product: CASREQGFYGNTIYF.

This clone was seen a few times. The gene calls are TRBV7-5 and TRBJ1-1. TRBV7-5 is an annotated pseudogene. This CDR3 is 16 amino acids long. The CDR3 DNA reads as TGTGCCAGAAGCTTAAGGGCGGGGGAGGAGAACACTGAAGCTTTCTTT. This codes for CARSLRAGEENTEAFF.

The chain uses TRBV30 and TRBJ2-5; the D gene is possibly TRBD1 (6 bases). The V end lost 4 bases, the J end lost 8 bases, and 17 bases lay between the germline ends. Germline V lookup: CDR1 GTSNPN, CDR2 SVGIG (reference sequence). CDR3 length equals 13 residues. This CDR3 is CAWKGTGQGTQYF. CDR3 nucleotides: TGTGCCTGGAAAGGAACGGGACAAGGTACCCAGTACTTC.

This clone turned up a few times. The genes are TRBV2 and TRBJ1-5, with D perhaps matching TRBD1 (5 bases). Trimming cost V 0 bases and J 5 bases, with 8 bases left between them. The CDR3 consists of 14 residues. CDR1 is SNHLY, CDR2 FYNNEI, per germline. This chain's CDR3 is CASSEAGQHQPQHF. The CDR3 DNA follows: TGTGCCAGCAGTGAAGCGGGGCAGCATCAGCCCCAGCATTTT.

The chain combines TRBV7-9 with TRBJ1-4, with D maybe TRBD1 (5 bases). The V end was cut by 1 base, the J end by 8 bases, with 11 bases between. CDR1 is SEHNR and CDR2 is FQNEAQ in the germline V gene (reference sequence). The CDR3 runs 14 residues. The CDR3 loop reads CASSLDRFGEKLFF. In nucleotides, the CDR3 is TGTGCCAGCAGCTTAGACAGGTTCGGAGAAAAACTGTTTTTT.

This clone was observed a single time. The chain joins TRBV5-1 to TRBJ2-3; D is ambiguous. V was shortened by 4 bases and J by 0 bases, with 6 bases between the two germline ends. The CDR3 covers 13 residues. Germline V CDR1 and CDR2: SGHRS, YFSETQ. The CDR3 protein is CASSLTSTDTQYF. CDR3 DNA sequence: TGCGCCAGCAGCCTGACAAGCACAGATACGCAGTATTTT.